This is a list of T cell receptor beta chains from one sample in a study of beta chain features in type 1 diabetes. Sequencing was performed with immunoSEQ multiplex PCR; in TCRdb, only in-frame clones are kept and a portion is missing. The data contain under 250,000 clones, 25% to 35% of them singletons. What was sequenced was central memory CD4+ T cells from blood. These receptors came from a young man in good health. Each CDR3 is given with its conserved first and last residue. Fields, in order: clone size, D gene, V gene, J gene, CDR3 protein, CDR3 DNA. D genes are given only for firm matches. The size entry is marked missing in some rows and otherwise reads once, few, many or a size class.

size: NA; D: NA; V: TRBV30; J: TRBJ2-2; CDR3: CAWSVILNTGELFF; DNA: TGTGCCTGGAGTGTTATCCTGAACACCGGGGAGCTGTTTTTT
size: few; D: TRBD1; V: TRBV7-9; J: TRBJ2-1; CDR3: CASSQTGGTYNEQFF; DNA: TGTGCCAGCAGCCAGACAGGGGGCACCTACAATGAGCAGTTCTTC
size: NA; D: NA; V: TRBV18; J: TRBJ2-3; CDR3: CASRLGGPTTDTQYF; DNA: TGTGCCAGCCGCCTGGGGGGGCCTACCACAGATACGCAGTATTTT
size: few; D: NA; V: TRBV7-8; J: TRBJ2-1; CDR3: CASSLGQGYEQFF; DNA: TGTGCCAGCAGCTTAGGCCAGGGCTATGAGCAGTTCTTC
size: NA; D: NA; V: TRBV6-5; J: TRBJ2-1; CDR3: CASSYSRYNEQFF; DNA: TGTGCCAGCAGTTACTCGAGGTACAATGAGCAGTTCTTC
size: NA; D: TRBD1; V: TRBV6-4; J: TRBJ1-2; CDR3: CASKDRNYGYTF; DNA: TGTGCCAGCAAGGACAGGAACTATGGCTACACCTTC
size: once; D: NA; V: TRBV9; J: TRBJ2-3; CDR3: CASSGGDPKGDTQYF; DNA: TGTGCCAGCAGCGGAGGGGACCCGAAAGGGGATACGCAGTATTTT
size: few; D: NA; V: TRBV30; J: TRBJ2-7; CDR3: CAWSGFKGHEQYF; DNA: TGTGCCTGGAGTGGGTTTAAAGGGCACGAGCAGTACTTC
size: few; D: NA; V: TRBV28; J: TRBJ2-3; CDR3: CASSSHAAGAMADTQYF; DNA: TGTGCCAGCAGCTCGCACGCCGCAGGGGCAATGGCAGATACGCAGTATTTT
size: NA; D: NA; V: TRBV5-6; J: TRBJ1-1; CDR3: CASSLLGAEAFF; DNA: TGTGCCAGCAGCCTACTGGGCGCTGAAGCTTTCTTT
size: NA; D: NA; V: TRBV29-1; J: TRBJ2-7; CDR3: CSARWRAGEQYF; DNA: TGCAGCGCTAGGTGGAGGGCCGGCGAGCAGTACTTC
size: NA; D: NA; V: TRBV5-1; J: TRBJ1-1; CDR3: CASSLSGETEAFF; DNA: TGCGCCAGCAGCCTCTCAGGGGAAACTGAAGCTTTCTTT
size: NA; D: NA; V: TRBV6-1; J: TRBJ2-3; CDR3: CASSDQSISSDTQYF; DNA: TGTGCCAGCAGTGACCAGAGTATAAGTTCAGATACGCAGTATTTT
size: NA; D: NA; V: TRBV2; J: TRBJ2-1; CDR3: CASSELGGWDEQFF; DNA: TGTGCCAGCAGTGAATTAGGAGGCTGGGATGAGCAGTTCTTC
size: NA; D: NA; V: TRBV28; J: TRBJ2-5; CDR3: CASTSLVGGETQYF; DNA: TGTGCCAGCACCTCCCTGGTTGGGGGAGAGACCCAGTACTTC
size: few; D: NA; V: TRBV2; J: TRBJ2-7; CDR3: CASRSAGASYEQYF; DNA: TGTGCCAGCAGGTCAGCGGGTGCCTCCTACGAGCAGTACTTC
size: few; D: NA; V: TRBV7-9; J: TRBJ2-5; CDR3: CASSLVGLSETQYF; DNA: TGTGCCAGCAGCTTAGTTGGACTCTCGGAGACCCAGTACTTC
size: few; D: TRBD2; V: TRBV2; J: TRBJ2-5; CDR3: CASKEREKGETQYF; DNA: TGTGCCAGCAAGGAGCGGGAGAAGGGAGAGACCCAGTACTTC
size: NA; D: NA; V: TRBV4-3; J: TRBJ2-7; CDR3: CASSISWLGAYEQYF; DNA: TGCGCCAGCAGCATTTCCTGGTTGGGGGCCTACGAGCAGTACTTC
size: few; D: NA; V: TRBV7-2; J: TRBJ1-5; CDR3: CASSFTNSNQPQHF; DNA: TGTGCCAGCAGCTTCACGAATAGCAATCAGCCCCAGCATTTT
size: NA; D: TRBD2; V: TRBV9; J: TRBJ2-7; CDR3: CASSGMASGSYEQYF; DNA: TGTGCCAGCAGCGGAATGGCTAGCGGAAGCTACGAGCAGTACTTC
size: NA; D: NA; V: TRBV7-9; J: TRBJ1-5; CDR3: CASSLGGESNQPQHF; DNA: TGTGCCAGCAGCTTAGGCGGGGAAAGCAATCAGCCCCAGCATTTT
size: once; D: NA; V: TRBV20-1; J: TRBJ2-4; CDR3: CSGPAKNIQYF; DNA: TGCAGTGGCCCCGCCAAAAACATTCAGTACTTC
size: NA; D: NA; V: TRBV9; J: TRBJ2-7; CDR3: CASSDPGRKAYEQYF; DNA: TGTGCCAGCAGCGACCCGGGACGGAAGGCCTACGAGCAGTACTTC
size: NA; D: TRBD2; V: TRBV10-3; J: TRBJ2-1; CDR3: CAISERGSKNEQFF; DNA: TGTGCCATCAGTGAGCGCGGGAGCAAAAATGAGCAGTTCTTC
size: many; D: NA; V: TRBV4-3; J: TRBJ2-5; CDR3: CASSQGPEGETQYF; DNA: TGCGCCAGCAGCCAGGGGCCGGAGGGGGAGACCCAGTACTTC
size: NA; D: NA; V: TRBV6-6; J: TRBJ2-7; CDR3: CASSYSAGQTEQYF; DNA: TGTGCCAGCAGTTACTCGGCGGGACAAACCGAGCAGTACTTC
size: NA; D: TRBD1; V: TRBV6-5; J: TRBJ1-1; CDR3: CASSSAGTGEAFF; DNA: TGTGCCAGCAGTTCCGCCGGGACAGGGGAAGCTTTCTTT
size: NA; D: NA; V: TRBV5-1; J: TRBJ1-6; CDR3: CASSLGAGPPLHF; DNA: TGCGCCAGCAGCTTAGGGGCAGGGCCACCCCTCCACTTT
size: few; D: NA; V: TRBV4-3; J: TRBJ2-1; CDR3: CASSQDLLNEQFF; DNA: TGCGCCAGCAGCCAAGATCTCCTCAATGAGCAGTTCTTC
size: NA; D: NA; V: TRBV11-2; J: TRBJ2-5; CDR3: CASSLVAGRGETQYF; DNA: TGTGCCAGCAGCTTAGTAGCGGGCAGGGGGGAGACCCAGTACTTC
size: few; D: NA; V: TRBV29-1; J: TRBJ2-3; CDR3: CSADPGTQYF; DNA: TGCAGCGCGGACCCGGGTACGCAGTATTTT
size: NA; D: NA; V: TRBV30; J: TRBJ1-6; CDR3: CAWGRTENSPLHF; DNA: TGTGCCTGGGGGAGGACGGAAAATTCACCCCTCCACTTT
size: NA; D: TRBD1; V: TRBV9; J: TRBJ2-1; CDR3: CASSARDRVDGQFF; DNA: TGTGCCAGCAGCGCGCGGGACAGGGTCGACGGGCAGTTCTTC
size: NA; D: TRBD1; V: TRBV30; J: TRBJ2-3; CDR3: CAWSVGQGGADTQYF; DNA: TGTGCCTGGAGTGTTGGACAGGGTGGCGCAGATACGCAGTATTTT
size: NA; D: NA; V: TRBV30; J: TRBJ2-3; CDR3: CAWRGWTITDTQYF; DNA: TGTGCCTGGAGGGGATGGACTATTACAGATACGCAGTATTTT
size: few; D: TRBD1; V: TRBV29-1; J: TRBJ2-7; CDR3: CSVSRTGVYEQYF; DNA: TGCAGCGTCTCCAGGACAGGGGTCTACGAGCAGTACTTC
size: NA; D: TRBD1; V: TRBV5-1; J: TRBJ2-7; CDR3: CASRNGTGVSYEQYF; DNA: TGCGCCAGCAGGAACGGGACAGGAGTCTCCTACGAGCAGTACTTC
size: few; D: NA; V: TRBV2; J: TRBJ2-1; CDR3: CASSGQGGEYNEQFF; DNA: TGTGCCAGCAGCGGACAGGGAGGGGAATACAATGAGCAGTTCTTC
size: NA; D: TRBD1; V: TRBV10-3; J: TRBJ2-2; CDR3: CASRGKGTANTGELFF; DNA: TGTGCCTCGCGAGGCAAAGGGACAGCGAACACCGGGGAGCTGTTTTTT
size: NA; D: TRBD1; V: TRBV14; J: TRBJ2-3; CDR3: CASSPPRTGYDTQYF; DNA: TGTGCCAGCAGCCCACCTAGGACAGGGTACGATACGCAGTATTTT
size: few; D: NA; V: TRBV2; J: TRBJ2-1; CDR3: CASRRNNEQFF; DNA: TGTGCCAGCAGGAGAAACAATGAGCAGTTCTTC
size: NA; D: NA; V: TRBV20-1; J: TRBJ2-5; CDR3: CSATGGETQYF; DNA: TGCAGTGCTACCGGGGGAGAGACCCAGTACTTC
size: NA; D: TRBD1; V: TRBV5-6; J: TRBJ1-2; CDR3: CASSGQGARGYTF; DNA: TGTGCCAGCAGCGGACAGGGGGCGCGTGGCTACACCTTC
size: NA; D: NA; V: TRBV9; J: TRBJ2-3; CDR3: CASSVGQTAPSTDTQYF; DNA: TGTGCCAGCAGCGTAGGCCAGACAGCCCCTAGCACAGATACGCAGTATTTT
size: few; D: NA; V: TRBV7-2; J: TRBJ2-7; CDR3: CASSSLAPYEQYF; DNA: TGTGCCAGCAGCTCCCTTGCTCCATACGAGCAGTACTTC
size: NA; D: NA; V: TRBV15; J: TRBJ1-2; CDR3: CATSRGGERVGGYTF; DNA: TGTGCCACCAGCAGAGGCGGTGAGCGGGTTGGCGGCTACACCTTC
size: NA; D: NA; V: TRBV15; J: TRBJ1-1; CDR3: CATSRDREGRNTEAFF; DNA: TGTGCCACCAGCAGAGATCGGGAGGGTAGGAACACTGAAGCTTTCTTT
size: few; D: NA; V: TRBV7-9; J: TRBJ2-1; CDR3: CASSFGAGRNEQFF; DNA: TGTGCCAGCAGCTTTGGTGCAGGGCGGAATGAGCAGTTCTTC
size: NA; D: NA; V: TRBV5-4; J: TRBJ2-3; CDR3: CASSLFPGGDTDTQYF; DNA: TGTGCCAGCAGCTTGTTCCCCGGGGGAGACACAGATACGCAGTATTTT
size: NA; D: TRBD2; V: TRBV27; J: TRBJ2-1; CDR3: CASSSYSGSSYNEQFF; DNA: TGTGCCAGCAGTTCGTATAGCGGGAGCTCCTACAATGAGCAGTTCTTC
size: few; D: NA; V: TRBV7-9; J: TRBJ2-7; CDR3: CASSDRYEQYF; DNA: TGTGCCAGCAGTGACCGATACGAGCAGTACTTC
size: NA; D: TRBD2; V: TRBV6-6; J: TRBJ2-1; CDR3: CASSSTSGDYNEQFF; DNA: TGTGCCAGCAGTTCCACTAGCGGGGACTACAATGAGCAGTTCTTC
size: few; D: TRBD1; V: TRBV10-3; J: TRBJ2-1; CDR3: CAISSGQSTYNEQFF; DNA: TGTGCCATCAGTTCGGGACAGTCGACCTACAATGAGCAGTTCTTC
size: NA; D: NA; V: TRBV7-2; J: TRBJ2-1; CDR3: CASSLDSAYNEQFF; DNA: TGTGCCAGCAGCTTAGATTCAGCCTACAATGAGCAGTTCTTC
size: NA; D: NA; V: TRBV6-5; J: TRBJ2-7; CDR3: CASKRAAGEQYF; DNA: TGTGCCAGCAAGCGGGCGGCAGGCGAGCAGTACTTC
size: NA; D: NA; V: TRBV7-2; J: TRBJ2-1; CDR3: CASSFRAANEQFF; DNA: TGTGCCAGCAGCTTTAGGGCCGCTAATGAGCAGTTCTTC
size: few; D: TRBD2; V: TRBV9; J: TRBJ2-1; CDR3: CASSVLAGGSYNEQFF; DNA: TGTGCCAGCAGCGTCCTAGCGGGGGGCTCCTACAATGAGCAGTTCTTC
size: few; D: NA; V: TRBV20-1; J: TRBJ2-1; CDR3: CSAREGYEQFF; DNA: TGCAGTGCTAGAGAGGGGTATGAGCAGTTCTTC